The 17 T cell receptor beta chains listed next were all sequenced from one sample in a study of T cell responses to AZD1222 COVID-19 vaccine. Clones were sequenced by immunoSEQ multiplex PCR, and TCRdb holds only the in-frame ones, with some missing. The sample carries some 73,000 clones, roughly nine tenths recorded once. The material sequenced was peripheral blood, taken 28 days after the second AZD1222 dose. These receptors originate from an adult who received the AZD1222 COVID-19 vaccine.

The CDR3 is CSVEESGRIYNEQFF. The CDR3 DNA follows: TGCAGCGTTGAAGAAAGCGGGAGGATCTACAATGAGCAGTTCTTC. The V call is TRBV29-1, the J call TRBJ2-1; 9 positions agree with TRBD2. J lost 3 bases, V lost 0 bases, and 3 bases had no gene match. Germline V gives CDR1 SQVTM, CDR2 ANQGSEA. The CDR3 is made up of 15 amino acids.

The chain recombines TRBV25-1 with TRBJ2-5; 8 nucleotides agree with TRBD2. The J segment lost 4 bases and the V segment lost 5 bases, leaving 6 bases of the junction unmatched. The CDR3 loop spans 14 amino acids. Germline V gives CDR1 MGHDK, CDR2 SYGVNS. The CDR3 bases are TGTGCCAGCAGTAGGCCTAGCGGGCCAGAGACCCAGTACTTC. It translates to CASSRPSGPETQYF.

This clone was seen a few times. This rearrangement joins TRBV5-1 to TRBJ2-1, with 8 bases lining up with TRBD2. This CDR3 has 15 amino acids. In germline, CDR1 is SGHRS, CDR2 YFSETQ. The J segment lost 2 bases and the V segment lost 4 bases, leaving 5 bases of the junction unmatched. This chain's CDR3 is CASSPGLATYNEQFF. In DNA, the CDR3 is TGCGCCAGCAGCCCCGGACTAGCCACCTACAATGAGCAGTTCTTC.

The J gene is TRBJ1-5, the V gene TRBV28; D is ambiguous. Between the trimmed V and J ends, which lost 3 bases and 7 bases, there was a span of 13 bases. The CDR3 has 14 amino acids. Germline assignment: CDR1 MDHEN and CDR2 SYDVKM. CDR3 amino acids: CASSFANRGQPQHF. Here the CDR3 DNA reads TGTGCCAGCAGTTTCGCCAACCGGGGACAGCCCCAGCATTTT.

This sequence joins TRBV5-4 and TRBJ2-4, with D unclear. V lost 0 bases and J 0 bases, leaving 4 bases between the germline ends. There are 14 residues in the CDR3. The V gene's germline CDR1 is SGHNT and CDR2 YYREEE (reference sequence). Here the CDR3 reads CASSLEPAKNIQYF. DNA of the CDR3: TGTGCCAGCAGCTTGGAACCAGCCAAAAACATTCAGTACTTC.

The V gene is TRBV6-5, the J gene TRBJ1-6; 8 positions agree with TRBD1. The CDR3 has 14 amino acids. Germline CDR1 and CDR2: MNHEY and SVGAGI. The trim removed 9 bases at V and 6 bases at J, leaving 7 bases unmatched. CDR3 residues: CASSGGKGNSPLHF. CDR3 in DNA: TGTGCCAGTTCAGGGGGCAAGGGTAATTCACCCCTCCACTTT.

The V call is TRBV10-3, the J call TRBJ2-2, with 8 bases identical to TRBD2. The CDR3 contains 15 residues. CDR1 and CDR2 from the germline V gene are ENHRY and SYGVKD. V shed 3 bases and J 5 bases; nucleotides not matched to a gene: 5. CDR3 region: CAISDFSGVTGELFF. The CDR3 DNA is TGTGCCATCAGTGACTTTAGCGGGGTTACCGGGGAGCTGTTTTTT.

This sequence joins TRBV27 and TRBJ1-3; TRBD1 matches at 7 bases. Trimming removed 5 bases from V and 0 bases from J; junction bases left unmatched: 10. Germline values: CDR1 MNHEY, CDR2 SMNVEV (reference sequence). This CDR3 comprises 17 residues. CDR3 nucleotide sequence: TGTGCCAGCAGTCCTCGGGACAGCGATAGCTCTGGAAACACCATATATTTT. It translates to CASSPRDSDSSGNTIYF.

The chain has TRBV5-8 and TRBJ1-6; D is unresolved. CDR1 and CDR2 from the germline V gene are SGHTS and YDEGEE. CDR3 length: 17 amino acids. V was pared by 1 base and J by 0 bases, with 11 bases between. As DNA, the CDR3 is TGTGCCAGCAGCTTGCCACTTCCGAGCTCCTATAATTCACCCCTCCACTTT. Translation: CASSLPLPSSYNSPLHF.

V usage is TRBV29-1 and J usage is TRBJ2-3; D is perhaps TRBD1 or TRBD2 (5 bases each). The CDR3 loop spans 15 amino acids. Germline V gene sequence: CDR1 SQVTM, CDR2 ANQGSEA. Trimming stripped 5 bases from V and 6 bases from J, with 21 bases between. The CDR3 region is CSVTPPGPNTDTQYF. Here the CDR3 DNA reads TGCAGCGTTACGCCACCGGGGCCGAACACGGATACGCAGTATTTT.

This chain joins TRBV5-5 and TRBJ2-7; no definite D call. The V gene's germline CDR1 is SGHKS and CDR2 YYEKEE (reference sequence). The CDR3 sequence is 15 residues long. With 1 base removed from V and 0 bases from J, the gap between germline ends came to 11 bases. The CDR3 loop is CASSLSRTSSYEQYF. For the CDR3, the DNA is TGTGCCAGCAGCTTGTCTCGGACGAGCTCCTACGAGCAGTACTTC.

The chain combines TRBV6-2 or TRBV6-3 with TRBJ2-1; 15 bases fit TRBD2. This CDR3 contains 16 residues. The V gene end was trimmed by 5 bases and the J gene end by 3 bases; junction bases not matched to a gene: 2. Germline CDR1 reads MNHEY; CDR2 reads SVGEGT. CDR3 sequence reads: CASSRTSGGGYNEQFF. In DNA form, the CDR3 reads TGTGCCAGCAGTAGGACTAGCGGGGGGGGCTACAATGAGCAGTTCTTC.

The rearrangement links TRBV3-1 (or the pseudogene TRBV3-2) to TRBJ2-7; TRBD1 matches at 7 bases. Germline assignment: CDR1 LGHDT and CDR2 YNNKEL (reference sequence). V dropped 1 base and J dropped 1; count of bases not matched to a gene: 4. CDR3 length equals 15 residues. CDR3 region: CASSQAWDRSYEQYF. Here the CDR3 DNA reads TGTGCCAGCAGCCAAGCTTGGGACAGATCCTACGAGCAGTACTTC.

This chain uses TRBV20-1 with TRBJ1-1; no definite D call. Germline CDR1 reads DFQATT; CDR2 reads SNEGSKA (reference sequence). The CDR3 consists of 11 residues. V lost 5 bases, J lost 0 bases, and 4 bases lay in between. The CDR3 sequence: CSAPLNTEAFF. As DNA, the CDR3 is TGCAGTGCTCCCCTGAACACTGAAGCTTTCTTT.

V gene TRBV5-6 combines with J gene TRBJ1-1, with a weak D call TRBD1 (5 bases). With 0 bases removed from V and 13 bases from J, the gap between germline ends came to 19 bases. This CDR3 is 14 amino acids long. Germline V gene sequence: CDR1 SGHDT, CDR2 YYEEEE. CDR3 amino acids: CASSLGRGRDGFFF. The CDR3 coding sequence is TGTGCCAGCAGCTTGGGGCGGGGCAGAGACGGGTTTTTCTTT.

Only a few counts were recorded for this clone. This sequence joins TRBV7-9 and TRBJ2-2, with a tentative D call TRBD2 (6 bases). CDR1 and CDR2 (germline): SEHNR, FQNEAQ (reference sequence). The CDR3 is made up of 13 amino acids. Trimming removed 11 bases from V and 0 bases from J, with 10 bases in between. CDR3 sequence (DNA): TGTGCCGCGGGGCACCCGAACACCGGGGAGCTGTTTTTT. Its protein is CAAGHPNTGELFF.

The chain uses TRBV28 and TRBJ1-1; unclear D gene. The CDR3 contains 14 residues. V lost 1 base and J 1 base, leaving 7 bases between the germline ends. Germline CDR1 reads MDHEN; CDR2 reads SYDVKM. The CDR3 here is CASSLYKGNTEAFF. Written as DNA, the CDR3 is TGTGCCAGCAGTTTATATAAGGGGAACACTGAAGCTTTCTTT.